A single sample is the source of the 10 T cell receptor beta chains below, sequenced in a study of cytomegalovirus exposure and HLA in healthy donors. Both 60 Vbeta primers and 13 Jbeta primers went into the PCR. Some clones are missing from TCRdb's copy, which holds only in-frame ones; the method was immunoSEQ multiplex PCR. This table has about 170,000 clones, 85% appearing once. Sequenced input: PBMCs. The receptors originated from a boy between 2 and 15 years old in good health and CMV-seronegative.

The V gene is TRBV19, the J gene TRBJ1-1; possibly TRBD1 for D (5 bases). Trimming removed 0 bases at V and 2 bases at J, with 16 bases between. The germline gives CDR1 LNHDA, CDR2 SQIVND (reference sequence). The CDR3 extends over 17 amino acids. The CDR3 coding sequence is TGTGCCAGTAGTATAGATCGAGCGGGGCTGCGTAACACTGAAGCTTTCTTT. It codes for CASSIDRAGLRNTEAFF.

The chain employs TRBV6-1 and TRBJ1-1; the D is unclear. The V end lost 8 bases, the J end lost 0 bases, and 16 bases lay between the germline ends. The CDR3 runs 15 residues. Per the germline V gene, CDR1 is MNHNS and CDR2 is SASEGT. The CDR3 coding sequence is TGTGCCAGCGACGATGTCAGGTCGATGAACACTGAAGCTTTCTTT. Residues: CASDDVRSMNTEAFF.

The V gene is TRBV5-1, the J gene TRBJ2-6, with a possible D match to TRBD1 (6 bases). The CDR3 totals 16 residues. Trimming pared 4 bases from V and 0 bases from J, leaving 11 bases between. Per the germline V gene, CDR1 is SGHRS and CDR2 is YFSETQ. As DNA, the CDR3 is TGCGCCAGCAGCCACGGACAGAGCTCTGGGGCCAACGTCCTGACTTTC. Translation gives CASSHGQSSGANVLTF.

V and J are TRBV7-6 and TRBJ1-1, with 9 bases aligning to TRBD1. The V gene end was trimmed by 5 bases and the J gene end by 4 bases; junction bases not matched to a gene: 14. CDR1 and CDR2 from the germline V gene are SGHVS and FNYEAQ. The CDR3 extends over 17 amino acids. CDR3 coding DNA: TGTGCCAGCAGCCCCCGGGACAGGGCCCTAAGGGGCACTGAAGCTTTCTTT. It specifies CASSPRDRALRGTEAFF.

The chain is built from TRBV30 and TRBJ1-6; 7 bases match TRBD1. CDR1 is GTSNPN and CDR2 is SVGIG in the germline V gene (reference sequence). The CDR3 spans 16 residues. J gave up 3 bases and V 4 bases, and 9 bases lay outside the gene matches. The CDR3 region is CAWTYDRVIYNSPLHF. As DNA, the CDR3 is TGTGCCTGGACCTACGACAGGGTGATCTATAATTCACCCCTCCACTTT. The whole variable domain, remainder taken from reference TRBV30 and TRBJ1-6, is SQTIHQWPATLVQPVGSPLSLECTVEGTSNPNLYWYRQAAGRGLQLLFYSVGIGQISSEVPQNLSASRPQDRQFILSSKKLLLSDSGFYLCAWTYDRVIYNSPLHFGNGTRLTVT.

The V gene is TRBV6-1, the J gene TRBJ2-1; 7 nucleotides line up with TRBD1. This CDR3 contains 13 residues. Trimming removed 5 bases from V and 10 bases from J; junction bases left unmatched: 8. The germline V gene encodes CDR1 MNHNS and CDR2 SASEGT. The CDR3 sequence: CASSRQGYDEQFF. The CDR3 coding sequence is TGTGCCAGCAGTAGACAGGGTTACGACGAGCAGTTCTTC.

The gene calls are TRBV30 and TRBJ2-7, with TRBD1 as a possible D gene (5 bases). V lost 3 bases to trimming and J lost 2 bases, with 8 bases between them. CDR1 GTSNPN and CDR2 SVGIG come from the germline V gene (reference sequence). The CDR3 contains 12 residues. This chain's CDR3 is CAWRQGPYEQYF. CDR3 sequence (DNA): TGTGCCTGGAGGCAGGGTCCCTACGAGCAGTACTTC.

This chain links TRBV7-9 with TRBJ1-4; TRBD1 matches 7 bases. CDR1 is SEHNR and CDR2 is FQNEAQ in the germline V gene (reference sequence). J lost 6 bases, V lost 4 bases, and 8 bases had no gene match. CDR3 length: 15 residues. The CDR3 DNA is TGTGCCAGCAGCTCTAGACAGGGCTTGGATGAAAAACTGTTTTTT. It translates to CASSSRQGLDEKLFF.

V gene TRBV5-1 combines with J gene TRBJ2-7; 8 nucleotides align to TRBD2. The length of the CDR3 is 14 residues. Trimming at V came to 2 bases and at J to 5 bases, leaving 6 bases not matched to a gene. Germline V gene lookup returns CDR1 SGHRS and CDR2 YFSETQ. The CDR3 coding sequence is TGCGCCAGCAGCTTCGGGGGGGGCATCGACGAGCAGTACTTC. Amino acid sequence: CASSFGGGIDEQYF.

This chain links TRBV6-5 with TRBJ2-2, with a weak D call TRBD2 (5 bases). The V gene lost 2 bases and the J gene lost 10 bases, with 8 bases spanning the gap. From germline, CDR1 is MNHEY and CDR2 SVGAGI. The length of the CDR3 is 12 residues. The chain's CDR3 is CASSYGLTELFF. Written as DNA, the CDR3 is TGTGCCAGCAGTTACGGACTCACGGAGCTGTTTTTT.